This T cell receptor (beta chain) was sequenced during a study of cytomegalovirus exposure and HLA in healthy donors. Overall study: About 79% of some 390 genotyped donors fell in the Caucasian-associated ancestry cluster. Study observations and caveats: Clonal expansion was found to be greater in HLA-associated TCR beta chains than in equally common others in a later analysis. A link between a missense DCLRE1C variant and TCR beta V- and J-gene trimming emerged from a later analysis.

About this clone itself: What it recognizes is unknown.

The donors were healthy bone marrow donors. CDR1 and CDR2 from the germline V gene are SGHTS and YDEGEE. The CDR3 is 14 amino acids. V gave up 4 bases and J gave up 4 bases, with 14 bases separating them. The PCR was carried out with 60 Vbeta primers and 13 Jbeta primers. Sequenced by immunoSEQ multiplex PCR; TCRdb stores in-frame clones only, minus some. The table lists 56,000 or so clones, with approximately 2.2% in the top ten. The V and J genes are TRBV5-8 and TRBJ2-5; D is undetermined. The receptor's source is a female donor in good health and CMV-seronegative. Input material: PBMCs. Here the CDR3 DNA reads TGTGCCAGCAGCCACATCCCATCAAGAGAGACCCAGTACTTC. It encodes CASSHIPSRETQYF.